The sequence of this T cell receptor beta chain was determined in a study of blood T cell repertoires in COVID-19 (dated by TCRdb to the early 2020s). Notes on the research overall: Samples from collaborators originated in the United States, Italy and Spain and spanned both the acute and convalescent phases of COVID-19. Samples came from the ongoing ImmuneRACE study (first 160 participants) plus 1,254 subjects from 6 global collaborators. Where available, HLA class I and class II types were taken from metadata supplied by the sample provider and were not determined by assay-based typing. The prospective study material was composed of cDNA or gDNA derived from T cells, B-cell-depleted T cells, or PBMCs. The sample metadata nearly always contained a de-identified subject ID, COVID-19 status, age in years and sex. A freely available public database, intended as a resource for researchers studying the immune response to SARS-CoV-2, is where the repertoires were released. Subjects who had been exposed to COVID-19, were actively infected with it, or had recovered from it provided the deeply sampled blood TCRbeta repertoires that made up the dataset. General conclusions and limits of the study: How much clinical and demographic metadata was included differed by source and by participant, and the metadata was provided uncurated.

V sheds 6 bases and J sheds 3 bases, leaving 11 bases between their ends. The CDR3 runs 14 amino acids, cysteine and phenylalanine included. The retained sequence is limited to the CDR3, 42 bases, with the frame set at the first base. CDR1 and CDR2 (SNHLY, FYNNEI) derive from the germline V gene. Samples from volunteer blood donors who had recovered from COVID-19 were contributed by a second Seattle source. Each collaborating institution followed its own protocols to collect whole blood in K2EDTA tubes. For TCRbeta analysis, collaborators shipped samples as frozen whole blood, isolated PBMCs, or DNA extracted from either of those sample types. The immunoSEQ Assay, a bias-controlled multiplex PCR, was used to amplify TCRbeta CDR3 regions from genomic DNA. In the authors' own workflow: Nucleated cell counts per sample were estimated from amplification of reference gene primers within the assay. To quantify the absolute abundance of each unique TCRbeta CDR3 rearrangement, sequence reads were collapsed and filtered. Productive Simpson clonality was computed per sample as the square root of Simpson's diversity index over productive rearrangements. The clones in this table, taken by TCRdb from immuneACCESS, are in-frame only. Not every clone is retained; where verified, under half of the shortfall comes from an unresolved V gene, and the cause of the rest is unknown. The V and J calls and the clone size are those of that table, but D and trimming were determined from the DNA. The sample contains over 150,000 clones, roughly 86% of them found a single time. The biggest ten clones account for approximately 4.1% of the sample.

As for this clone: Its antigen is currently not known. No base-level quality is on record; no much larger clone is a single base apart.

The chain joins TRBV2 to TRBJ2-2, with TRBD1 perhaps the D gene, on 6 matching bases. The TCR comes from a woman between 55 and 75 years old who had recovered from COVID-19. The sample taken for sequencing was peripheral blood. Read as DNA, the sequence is TGTGCCAGCAGACAAACAGGGTACACCGGGGAGCTGTTTTTT. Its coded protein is CASRQTGYTGELFF. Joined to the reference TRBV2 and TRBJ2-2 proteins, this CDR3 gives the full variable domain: EPEVTQTPSHQVTQMGQEVILRCVPISNHLYFYWYRQILGQKVEFLVSFYNNEISEKSEIFDDQFSVERPDGSNFTLKIRSTKLEDSAMYFCASRQTGYTGELFFGEGSRLTVL.